This is a list of T cell receptor beta chains from one sample in a study of Tregs in tolerant kidney transplant recipients. Using immunoSEQ multiplex PCR, the repertoire was profiled, and TCRdb retains in-frame clones only, with some absent. The sample lists 65,000 to 85,000 clones, roughly nine tenths seen once, with roughly 1.5% in the top ten. The material was CD4+ T cells from blood (PBMCs), obtained 24 months after the transplant. All receptors come from a human patient who received a combined kidney and bone marrow transplant. Some of the T cells may derive from the graft donor. The CDR3 runs from the conserved cysteine through the conserved F or W. D genes are given only for firm matches. Clone size appears in some rows only: once, few, many, or a class for an expanded clone.

J gene,clone size,D gene,V gene,CDR3 DNA,CDR3 protein
TRBJ1-6,.,.,TRBV28,TGTGCCAGCAGTTTATTGGGGAGCATGAGGAATTCACCCCTCCACTTT,CASSLLGSMRNSPLHF
TRBJ1-2,.,TRBD1,TRBV4-3,TGCGCCAGCAGCCAAGATCCCCTCGGACAGGCGCGCTACACCTTC,CASSQDPLGQARYTF
TRBJ2-7,.,.,TRBV11-2,TGTGCCAGCAGCTTATCTTTCTCGCGACAGAGAAATTACGAGCAGTACTTC,CASSLSFSRQRNYEQYF
TRBJ1-5,.,TRBD1,TRBV5-6,TGTGCCAGCAGCTCGCTAAGGGGGCGGCATAGCAATCAGCCCCAGCATTTT,CASSSLRGRHSNQPQHF
TRBJ2-1,.,TRBD2,TRBV7-8,TGTGCCAGCTACCCCAGATCAGGACTAGAATTTTACAATGAGCAGTTCTTC,CASYPRSGLEFYNEQFF
TRBJ2-4,.,TRBD2,TRBV6-6,TGTGCCAGCAGTTTAACTAGCGGGAGGGCCGGGCATTACTTC,CASSLTSGRAGHYF
TRBJ2-1,.,.,TRBV30,TGTGCCTGGAGTGTAGGCCAGGGAAAAAACAATGAGCAGTTCTTC,CAWSVGQGKNNEQFF
TRBJ1-5,.,TRBD1,TRBV5-5,TGTGCCAGCAGCACCCACTGGGGGGCAGGGGGGAATCAGCCCCAGCATTTT,CASSTHWGAGGNQPQHF
TRBJ1-2,.,.,TRBV28,TGTGCCAGCAGTTATGAGAGCCCTAGTTATGGCTACACCTTC,CASSYESPSYGYTF
TRBJ2-3,.,TRBD2,TRBV27,TGTGCCAGCAGTTCCCTAGCGGCAGATACGCAGTATTTT,CASSSLAADTQYF
TRBJ1-1,.,.,TRBV6-1,TGTGCCAGCGGGTTACAGGGCCGGGGCACTGAAGCTTTCTTT,CASGLQGRGTEAFF
TRBJ2-4,once,.,TRBV29-1,TGCAGCGTTGTTGCAGGGGTTACCAAAAACATTCAGTACTTC,CSVVAGVTKNIQYF
TRBJ2-5,.,.,TRBV5-4,TGTGCCAGCAGCTTGGGATTGACAGGCGCCCAAGAGACCCAGTACTTC,CASSLGLTGAQETQYF
TRBJ2-5,.,TRBD1,TRBV4-3,TGCGCCAGCAGCCACCGGACAGGGGAGACCCAGTACTTC,CASSHRTGETQYF
TRBJ1-2,.,.,TRBV6-1,TGTGCCAGCAGTACCTGGACAGTGGGAGGGGGAGGCTACACCTTC,CASSTWTVGGGGYTF
TRBJ2-7,.,TRBD1,TRBV5-4,TGTGCCAGCAGTCTGGACAGGGGAGGCCAGTACGAGCAGTACTTC,CASSLDRGGQYEQYF
TRBJ1-5,.,.,TRBV15,TGTGCCACCAGCAGATCGGGAAATCAGCCCCAGCATTTT,CATSRSGNQPQHF
TRBJ1-2,.,.,TRBV28,TGTGCCAGCAGTCAAAAGGGCCGGACGGCATCGCGCGGGGGCTACACCTTC,CASSQKGRTASRGGYTF
TRBJ2-7,.,TRBD1,TRBV25-1,TGTGCCAGCAGTGATGCGGACAGGGGTGGCGAGCAGTACTTC,CASSDADRGGEQYF
TRBJ1-2,.,TRBD1,TRBV5-1,TGCGCCAGCACCGTCGCAGGGGGGAACTATGGCTACACCTTC,CASTVAGGNYGYTF
TRBJ2-1,.,.,TRBV7-9,TGTGCCAGCAGCTTAGCCTTAATGTGGCAGCGAGGCTCCTACAATGAGCAGTTCTTC,CASSLALMWQRGSYNEQFF
TRBJ2-1,.,.,TRBV19,TGTGCCAGTAGTATAGGTCTAGGAAGGAATGAGCAGTTCTTC,CASSIGLGRNEQFF
TRBJ2-7,.,TRBD2,TRBV19,TGTGCCAGTAGGAGAGACGGGAGGGATCTCTACGAGCAGTACTTC,CASRRDGRDLYEQYF
TRBJ1-5,.,.,TRBV7-8,TGTGCCAGCAGCTTAGAGCTTTACGCAGGGGACAATCAGCCCCAGCATTTT,CASSLELYAGDNQPQHF
TRBJ2-1,once,.,TRBV11-3,TGTGCCAGCAGTTTTGTTGATGTCGGTGAGCAGTTCTTC,CASSFVDVGEQFF
TRBJ2-7,.,.,TRBV21-1,TGTGCCAGCAGCAAAGGGACAGGGACCTACGAGCAGTACTTC,CASSKGTGTYEQYF
TRBJ2-1,.,.,TRBV5-1,TGCGCCAGCAGCTTAATTCCTGAGCGGAACTCCTACAATGAGCAGTTCTTC,CASSLIPERNSYNEQFF
TRBJ2-7,.,.,TRBV5-4,TGTGCCAGCAGCTATGACAGTAACGAGCAGTACTTC,CASSYDSNEQYF
TRBJ2-1,.,TRBD2,TRBV11-3,TGTGCCAGCAGCCCCGGGACTAGCGGGAGCCCCCTTGGGGCTGAGCAGTTCTTC,CASSPGTSGSPLGAEQFF
TRBJ2-2,.,TRBD2,TRBV7-9,TGTGCCAGCAGCTTAGGAACTAGCGGGGGTCACACCGGGGAGCTGTTTTTT,CASSLGTSGGHTGELFF
TRBJ2-7,.,.,TRBV11-3,TGTGCCAGCAGCTTGGCGGCTTCCTACGAGCAGTACTTC,CASSLAASYEQYF
TRBJ2-7,.,TRBD2,TRBV19,TGTGCCAGTAGCCCAGCGGGGTCCTACGAGCAGTACTTC,CASSPAGSYEQYF
TRBJ2-3,.,.,TRBV11-2,TGTGCCAGCAGCTTATCCGGGATTGACGAAGATACGCAGTATTTT,CASSLSGIDEDTQYF
TRBJ2-2,.,TRBD2,TRBV4-3,TGCGCCAGCAGCCAAGCAGGTCAGCGGGGGGGCATCACCGGGGAGCTGTTTTTT,CASSQAGQRGGITGELFF
TRBJ1-2,few,TRBD1,TRBV19,TGTGCCAGTAGTATTGGTGGACAGGGCCACTATGGCTACACCTTC,CASSIGGQGHYGYTF
TRBJ1-1,.,TRBD1,TRBV18,TGTGCCAGCTCACCAAGCCAATGGCCCGGGACAGCAAACACTGAAGCTTTCTTT,CASSPSQWPGTANTEAFF
TRBJ2-7,.,.,TRBV7-2,TGTGCCAGCAGCCGCGCCGTGAAGGAGTACGAGCAGTACTTC,CASSRAVKEYEQYF
TRBJ1-2,.,TRBD1,TRBV18,TGTGCCAGCTCACCGGGACAGGGGGCGACTAAGGCTAACTATGGCTACACCTTC,CASSPGQGATKANYGYTF
TRBJ1-5,few,TRBD1,TRBV10-2,TGCGCCACCCATTCGACAGGGAAGGGCAATCAGCCCCAGCATTTT,CATHSTGKGNQPQHF
TRBJ2-7,.,.,TRBV4-2,TGTGCCAGCAGCCAAGGTGGTAGCGGTAGCACCTACGAGCAGTACTTC,CASSQGGSGSTYEQYF
TRBJ2-2,.,TRBD2,TRBV5-1,TGCGCCAGCAGCTTGGTTGGGGGGAGGGGCACCGGGGAGCTGTTTTTT,CASSLVGGRGTGELFF
TRBJ1-5,.,TRBD1,TRBV28,TGTGCCAGCAGGGACAGGGTAGGAAGCAATCAGCCCCAGCATTTT,CASRDRVGSNQPQHF
TRBJ2-7,once,TRBD2,TRBV28,TGTGCCAGCAGTCTTAGCGGGTTCGAGCGATACTTC,CASSLSGFERYF
TRBJ2-2,.,TRBD2,TRBV7-2,TGTGCCAGCAGCCGCCTAGCGGGAGTACGAGGGGAGCTGTTTTTT,CASSRLAGVRGELFF
TRBJ2-1,.,.,TRBV11-3,TGTGCCAGCAGCCGGGAATTGTTATACAATGAGCAGTTCTTC,CASSRELLYNEQFF
TRBJ2-1,.,TRBD2,TRBV9,TGTGCCAGCAGCGTCTCAACCGGGACTAGCGGGAGGGAAACCTACAATGAGCAGTTCTTC,CASSVSTGTSGRETYNEQFF